This T cell receptor (beta chain) was recorded in a study of cytomegalovirus exposure and HLA in healthy donors. Study as a whole: Out of a few hundred genotyped donors, about 81% belonged to the Caucasian-associated ancestry cluster.

Study findings and constraints: A few CMV-associated chains were confirmed in vitro to be specific for CMV antigens. Later analysis demonstrated an association between a missense DCLRE1C variant and TCR beta V- and J-gene trimming.

In germline, CDR1 is SGHTA, CDR2 FQGTGA. V was clipped by 8 bases and J by 0 bases, with 18 bases between them. This CDR3 contains 16 residues. PCR employed 60 Vbeta and 13 Jbeta primers. Generated by immunoSEQ multiplex PCR, the TCRdb table keeps only in-frame clones and is missing some. The data show roughly 110,000 clones, approximately 85% seen once. Worth noting for this clone: Its antigen is not identified.

J is TRBJ2-3 and V is TRBV7-3, with D perhaps TRBD2 (6 bases). The specimen sequenced was PBMCs. The sequence derives from a man aged 50 to 60 in good health and CMV-seronegative. The CDR3 DNA sequence: TGTGCCAGCGCACCAAAGGGCGGGGCGAGCACAGATACGCAGTATTTT. Protein: CASAPKGGASTDTQYF.